This TCR beta chain was profiled in a study of PD-L1 blockade in urothelial cancer. In the study overall: Intravenous atezolizumab, 1,200 mg every 3 weeks, was begun by patients in the mid-2010s.

Details on this clone: Its antigen is not identified.

Sequencing used immunoSEQ multiplex PCR; TCRdb keeps in-frame clones, though not all of them. Here the sample spans 25,000 to 35,000 clones, around nine tenths being singletons. Study results and caveats: Survival was better when pretreatment blood TCR clonality fell below the median. Durable-benefit patients had greater expansion of tumor-associated blood clones at 3 weeks.

Looked up from germline, CDR1 is SEHNR and CDR2 is FQNEAQ (reference sequence). The trim removed 6 bases at V and 2 bases at J, leaving 8 bases unmatched. The CDR3 covers 16 residues. Between 1 and 8 samples, pretreatment and on-treatment, were given by each patient. The sequence was collected from a man aged 50 to 59 with urothelial cancer. This material consisted of PBMCs, taken around atezolizumab (anti-PD-L1) treatment. The chain carries TRBV7-9 and TRBJ2-5; TRBD2 matches at 11 bases. The CDR3 nucleotides read TGTGCCAGCAGTAACCGACTAGCGGGGTTACAAGAGACCCAGTACTTC. Amino acids: CASSNRLAGLQETQYF.